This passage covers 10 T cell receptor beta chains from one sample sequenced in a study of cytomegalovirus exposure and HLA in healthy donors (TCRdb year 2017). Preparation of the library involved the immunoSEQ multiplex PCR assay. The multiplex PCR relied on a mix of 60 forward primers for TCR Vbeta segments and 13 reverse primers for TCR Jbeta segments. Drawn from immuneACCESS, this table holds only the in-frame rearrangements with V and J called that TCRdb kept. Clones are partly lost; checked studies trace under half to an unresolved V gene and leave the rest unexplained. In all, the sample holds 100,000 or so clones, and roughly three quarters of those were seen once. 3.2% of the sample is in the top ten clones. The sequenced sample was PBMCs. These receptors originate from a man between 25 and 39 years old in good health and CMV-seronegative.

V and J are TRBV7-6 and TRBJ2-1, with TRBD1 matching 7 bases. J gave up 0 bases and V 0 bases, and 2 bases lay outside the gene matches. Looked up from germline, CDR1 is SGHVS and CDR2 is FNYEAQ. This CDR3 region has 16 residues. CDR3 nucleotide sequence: TGTGCCAGCAGCTTAGCGGGACAGAGCTCCTACAATGAGCAGTTCTTC. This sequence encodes CASSLAGQSSYNEQFF.

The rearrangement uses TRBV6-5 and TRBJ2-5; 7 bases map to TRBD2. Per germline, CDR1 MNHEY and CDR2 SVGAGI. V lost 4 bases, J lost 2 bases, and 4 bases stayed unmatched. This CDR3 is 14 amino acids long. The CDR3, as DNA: TGTGCCAGCAGTTGGGACTACTCTCAAGAGACCCAGTACTTC. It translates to CASSWDYSQETQYF.

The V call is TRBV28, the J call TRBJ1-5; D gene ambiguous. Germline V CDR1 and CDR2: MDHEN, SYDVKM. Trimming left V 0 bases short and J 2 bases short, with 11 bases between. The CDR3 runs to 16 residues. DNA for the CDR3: TGTGCCAGCAGTTTATGGCGAACCGGGGGCAATCAGCCCCAGCATTTT. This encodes CASSLWRTGGNQPQHF.

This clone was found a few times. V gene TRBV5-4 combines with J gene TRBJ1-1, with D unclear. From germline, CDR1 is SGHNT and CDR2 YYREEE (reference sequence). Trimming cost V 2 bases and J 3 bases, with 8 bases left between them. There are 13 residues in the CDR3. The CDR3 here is CASSFGVDTEAFF. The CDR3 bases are TGTGCCAGCAGCTTTGGAGTTGACACTGAAGCTTTCTTT.

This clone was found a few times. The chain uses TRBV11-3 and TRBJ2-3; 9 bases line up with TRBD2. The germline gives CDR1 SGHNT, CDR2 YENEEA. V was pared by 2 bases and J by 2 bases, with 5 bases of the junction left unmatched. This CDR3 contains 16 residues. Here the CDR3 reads CASSLLPSGTTDTQYF. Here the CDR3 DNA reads TGTGCCAGCAGCTTATTGCCTAGCGGGACCACAGATACGCAGTATTTT.

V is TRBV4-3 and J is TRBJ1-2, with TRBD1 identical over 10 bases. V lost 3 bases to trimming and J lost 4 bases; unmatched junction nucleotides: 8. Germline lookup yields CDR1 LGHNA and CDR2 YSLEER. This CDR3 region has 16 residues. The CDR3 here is CASSQGGQGTLYGYTF. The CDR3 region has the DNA TGCGCCAGCAGCCAGGGGGGACAGGGGACTCTCTATGGCTACACCTTC.

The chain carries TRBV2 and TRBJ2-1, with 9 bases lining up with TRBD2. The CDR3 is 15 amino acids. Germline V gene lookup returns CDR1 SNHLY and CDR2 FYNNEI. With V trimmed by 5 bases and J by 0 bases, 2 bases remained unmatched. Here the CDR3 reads CASSILAGSYNEQFF. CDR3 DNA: TGTGCCAGCAGTATACTAGCGGGCTCCTACAATGAGCAGTTCTTC.

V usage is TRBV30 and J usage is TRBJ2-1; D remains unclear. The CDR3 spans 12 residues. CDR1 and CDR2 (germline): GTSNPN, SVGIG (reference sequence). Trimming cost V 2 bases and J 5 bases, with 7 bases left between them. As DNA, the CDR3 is TGTGCCTGGAGTTGGGCTCACAATGAGCAGTTCTTC. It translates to CAWSWAHNEQFF.

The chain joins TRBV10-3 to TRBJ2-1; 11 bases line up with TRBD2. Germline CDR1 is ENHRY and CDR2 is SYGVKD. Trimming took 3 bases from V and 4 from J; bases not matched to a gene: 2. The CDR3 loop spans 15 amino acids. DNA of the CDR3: TGTGCCATCAGTGAACTAGCGGGAGTATACAATGAGCAGTTCTTC. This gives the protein CAISELAGVYNEQFF.

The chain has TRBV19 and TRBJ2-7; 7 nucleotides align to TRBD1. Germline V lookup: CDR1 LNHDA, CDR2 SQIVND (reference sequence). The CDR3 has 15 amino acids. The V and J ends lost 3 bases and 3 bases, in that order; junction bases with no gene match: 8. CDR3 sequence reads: CASSMNPGQSYEQYF. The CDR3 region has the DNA TGTGCCAGTAGTATGAATCCGGGACAGAGCTACGAGCAGTACTTC.